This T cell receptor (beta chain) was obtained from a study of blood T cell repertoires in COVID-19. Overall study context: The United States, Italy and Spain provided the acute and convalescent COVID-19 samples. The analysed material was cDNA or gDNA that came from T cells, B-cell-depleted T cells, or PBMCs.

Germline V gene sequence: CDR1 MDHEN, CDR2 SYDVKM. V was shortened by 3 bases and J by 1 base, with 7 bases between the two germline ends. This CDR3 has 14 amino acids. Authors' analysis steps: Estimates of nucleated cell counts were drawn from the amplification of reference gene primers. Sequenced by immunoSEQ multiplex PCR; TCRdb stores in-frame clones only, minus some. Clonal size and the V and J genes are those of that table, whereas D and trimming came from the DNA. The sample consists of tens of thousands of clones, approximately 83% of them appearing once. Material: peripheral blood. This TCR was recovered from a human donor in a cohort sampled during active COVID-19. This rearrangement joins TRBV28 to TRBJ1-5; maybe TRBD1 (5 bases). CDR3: CASSLGGSNQPQHF. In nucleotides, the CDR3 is TGTGCCAGCAGTTTGGGGGGAAGCAATCAGCCCCAGCATTTT.